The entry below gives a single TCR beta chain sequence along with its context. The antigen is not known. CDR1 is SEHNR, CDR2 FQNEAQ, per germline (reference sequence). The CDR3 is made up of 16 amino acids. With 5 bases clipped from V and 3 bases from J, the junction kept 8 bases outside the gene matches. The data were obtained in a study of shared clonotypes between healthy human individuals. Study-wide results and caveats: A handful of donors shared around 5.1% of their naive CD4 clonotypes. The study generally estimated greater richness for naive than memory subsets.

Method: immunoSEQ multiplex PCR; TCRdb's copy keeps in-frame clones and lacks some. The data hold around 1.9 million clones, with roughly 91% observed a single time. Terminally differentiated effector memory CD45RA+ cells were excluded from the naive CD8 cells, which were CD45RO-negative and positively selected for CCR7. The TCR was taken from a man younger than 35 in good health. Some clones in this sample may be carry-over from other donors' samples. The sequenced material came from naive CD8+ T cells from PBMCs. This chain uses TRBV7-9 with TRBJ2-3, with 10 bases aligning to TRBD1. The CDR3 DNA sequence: TGTGCCAGCAGCCCACGGGACAGGGGTAGAACAGATACGCAGTATTTT. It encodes CASSPRDRGRTDTQYF.